Following are 30 T cell receptor beta chains from one sample sequenced in a study of read filtering for tumor transcriptome and immune sequencing. This library used about 360 ng RNA and molecular barcoded adaptors spanning alpha/delta and beta/gamma chains. TCRdb reanalysed the reads using MiXCR and keeps one entry per CDR3 protein. The data show 45,000 to 55,000 distinct CDR3 sequences, roughly 18% seen once. The sample was a population of CD138-negative cells sorted from bone marrow. The receptors come from a donor at least 40 years old with multiple myeloma.

This clonotype was seen at least ten times. The gene calls are TRBV6-2 or TRBV6-3 and TRBJ2-7, with no clear D. Germline CDR1 reads MNHEY; CDR2 reads SVGEGT. Trimming took 4 bases from V and 12 from J, leaving 16 bases between them. The CDR3 length is 12 residues. CDR3 coding DNA: TGTGCCAGCAGTTCCGGACCCACTGGGCTGTACTTC. This codes for CASSSGPTGLYF.

This clonotype was counted many times. The chain carries TRBV6-6 and TRBJ2-7; 8 bases are a match to TRBD1. CDR1 MNHNY and CDR2 SVGAGI come from the germline V gene (reference sequence). The CDR3 extends over 14 amino acids. J gave up 7 bases and V 7 bases, and 12 bases lay outside the gene matches. CDR3 DNA: TGTGCCAGCAACCCCGGACAGGGCGCGGGGGAGCAGTACTTC. This codes for CASNPGQGAGEQYF.

The sample holds many counts of this clonotype. The chain is built from TRBV20-1 and TRBJ2-5; possibly TRBD2 for D (5 bases). CDR3 length: 14 residues. Trimming took off 5 bases at V and 4 bases at J, with 17 bases between the two ends. Per the germline V gene, CDR1 is DFQATT and CDR2 is SNEGSKA (reference sequence). The CDR3 loop is CSALHGVETETQYF. CDR3 in DNA: TGCAGTGCTCTTCACGGGGTGGAGACAGAGACCCAGTACTTC.

Many counts were recorded for this clonotype. The rearrangement uses TRBV5-1 and TRBJ1-1; the D gene is possibly TRBD1 (5 bases). The V gene lost 3 bases and the J gene lost 7 bases, with 16 bases spanning the gap. CDR1 SGHRS and CDR2 YFSETQ come from the germline V gene. This CDR3 is built from 14 residues. The CDR3, as DNA: TGCGCCAGCAGCTCGACTCGGGACTACAGTGAAGCTTTCTTT. Translated, it gives CASSSTRDYSEAFF.

The chain couples TRBV20-1 to TRBJ2-7; 10 bases agree with TRBD2. The V gene's germline CDR1 is DFQATT and CDR2 SNEGSKA (reference sequence). The V gene end was trimmed by 5 bases and the J gene end by 4 bases; junction bases not matched to a gene: 14. There are 16 residues in the CDR3. CDR3 in DNA: TGCAGTGCTGGACACTATAGCGGGAGGTTTCGGTACGAGCAGTACTTC. It encodes CSAGHYSGRFRYEQYF.

This clonotype has a count of ten or more. This likely came from a read error, as a far larger clone is one base away. The chain is built from TRBV12-3 or TRBV12-4 and TRBJ2-6; a possible D gene is TRBD1 (6 bases). The CDR3 has 14 amino acids. In DNA form, the CDR3 reads TGTGCCAGCGGGGGCTTCTCTGGGGCCAACGCCCTGACTTTC. This sequence encodes CASGGFSGANALTF.

In the case of this clonotype: This may be a read error: a much more frequent sequence differs by one nucleotide. The V and J genes are TRBV27 and TRBJ2-5, with TRBD2 matching 7 bases. Germline loops: CDR1 MNHEY, CDR2 SMNVEV (reference sequence). J gave up 3 bases and V 9 bases, and 7 bases lay outside the gene matches. The CDR3 runs to 13 residues. The CDR3 DNA sequence: TGTGCCAGTGGGGTGCTAGCGGAAGAGACCCAGTACTTC. Amino acid sequence: CASGVLAEETQYF.

This clonotype was seen a few times. The V gene is TRBV30, the J gene TRBJ1-1; D call uncertain. This CDR3 is 12 amino acids long. CDR1 is GTSNPN, CDR2 SVGIG, per germline (reference sequence). V was cut by 3 bases and J by 11 bases, with 16 bases left in between. CDR3 nucleotide sequence: TGTGCCTGGAGAGAAGATGCCCGGGTCGCTTTCTTT. Translation gives CAWREDARVAFF.

This clonotype has a handful of counts. J is TRBJ2-1 and V is TRBV20-1, with 14 positions matching TRBD2. Germline values: CDR1 DFQATT, CDR2 SNEGSKA (reference sequence). The CDR3 extends over 16 amino acids. The trim removed 5 bases at V and 8 bases at J, leaving 11 bases unmatched. The CDR3, as DNA: TGCAGTGCTGTCCCGACCGGGACTAGCGGGAGTCATGAGCAGTTCTTC. Encoded protein: CSAVPTGTSGSHEQFF.

This clonotype was counted many times. The V call is TRBV18, the J call TRBJ1-5, with D unresolved. The CDR3 is made up of 13 amino acids. V lost 3 bases to trimming and J lost 4 bases, with 7 bases between them. The germline V gene has CDR1 KGHSH and CDR2 LQKENI. The CDR3 bases are TGTGCCAGCTCACCTACCTTAAATCAGCCCCAGCATTTT. It is translated as CASSPTLNQPQHF.

The J gene is TRBJ2-2, the V gene TRBV27; D uncertain. The V and J ends lost 2 bases and 2 bases respectively, with 3 bases between them. This CDR3 is 13 amino acids long. Germline-derived CDR1 and CDR2 are MNHEY and SMNVEV (reference sequence). The CDR3 DNA reads TGTGCCAGCAGTTTAGTCAACACCGGGGAGCTGTTTTTT. The encoded protein is CASSLVNTGELFF.

This chain connects TRBV18 to TRBJ2-1, with TRBD2 identical over 10 bases. There are 14 residues in the CDR3. Looked up from germline, CDR1 is KGHSH and CDR2 is LQKENI. CDR3 nucleotides: TGTGCGTGCTCACCTAGCGGGGGCTTAGATGAGCAGTTCTTC. As protein: CACSPSGGLDEQFF.

This clonotype was counted at least ten times. The chain carries TRBV20-1 and TRBJ2-1; unclear D gene. With 0 bases removed from V and 6 bases from J, the gap between germline ends came to 6 bases. The CDR3 contains 12 residues. Germline V lookup: CDR1 DFQATT, CDR2 SNEGSKA (reference sequence). The CDR3 reads CSARDGVNEQFF. Written as DNA, the CDR3 is TGCAGTGCTAGAGATGGGGTCAATGAGCAGTTCTTC.

Details on this clonotype: A much larger clone lies one base from this, so it may be a read error. The genes are TRBV5-8 and TRBJ2-3, with a tentative D call TRBD2 (7 bases). CDR1 and CDR2 (germline): SGHTS, YDEGEE. CDR3 length: 14 residues. Trimming took 0 bases from V and 8 from J, leaving 13 bases between them. In DNA form, the CDR3 reads TGTGCCAGCAGCTTGGCGGGGGGCGCAGGTACGCAGTATTTT. Protein: CASSLAGGAGTQYF.

Ten or more counts support this clonotype. V usage is TRBV11-2 and J usage is TRBJ2-1, with 10 nucleotides matching TRBD1. Germline V gene sequence: CDR1 SGHAT, CDR2 FQNNGV. Trimming took 5 bases from V and 7 from J; bases not matched to a gene: 14. There are 17 residues in the CDR3. Here the CDR3 reads CASSPYIRDRGRNEQFF. For the CDR3, the DNA is TGTGCCAGCAGCCCCTACATCCGGGACAGGGGAAGAAATGAGCAGTTCTTC.

This clonotype appeared a few times. A read error may explain this, as a much larger clone is one base away. The rearrangement uses TRBV7-9 and TRBJ1-1, with D maybe TRBD1 (6 bases). Germline assignment: CDR1 SEHNR and CDR2 FQNEAQ (reference sequence). The CDR3 is made up of 14 amino acids. The CDR3 is CASSPDRTNTDAFF. DNA of the CDR3: TGTGCCAGCAGCCCAGACAGGACGAACACTGATGCTTTCTTT. The variable domain in full, with the rest retrieved from reference TRBV7-9 and TRBJ1-1, is DTGVSQNPRHKITKRGQNVTFRCDPISEHNRLYWYRQTLGQGPEFLTYFQNEAQLEKSRLLSDRFSAERPKGSFSTLEIQRTEQGDSAMYLCASSPDRTNTDAFFGQGTRLTVV.

This clonotype appeared many times. One junction end does not reproduce the germline sequence, and a read error may be involved. The genes are TRBV3-1 and TRBJ2-7, with 9 bases aligning to TRBD1. CDR3 length equals 12 residues. The germline CDR1 and CDR2 sequences are LGHDT and YNNKEL (reference sequence). CDR3 sequence (DNA): TGTGCCAGCAGCCTTCTGGGACAGGGCTTGAGGTTC. This translates into CASSLLGQGLRF.

This chain uses TRBV6-2 or TRBV6-3 with TRBJ2-4; tentatively, D is TRBD1 (6 bases). With 6 bases removed from V and 5 bases from J, the gap between germline ends came to 14 bases. CDR3 size: 14 residues. Germline CDR1 reads MNHEY; CDR2 reads SVGEGT. The CDR3 loop is CASRDPGVQNIQYF. The CDR3, as DNA: TGTGCCAGCAGGGACCCAGGGGTCCAAAACATTCAGTACTTC.

Concerning this clonotype: This may stem from a read error, because a much larger clone lies one nucleotide away. This chain links TRBV24-1 with TRBJ1-5; D is unclear. This CDR3 contains 17 residues. Per germline, CDR1 KGHDR and CDR2 SFDVKD. The chain's CDR3 is CATSFTPETDHAQPRHF. The CDR3 region has the DNA TGTGCCACCAGTTTTACCCCAGAAACGGATCATGCTCAGCCCCGGCATTTT.

Worth noting for this clonotype: This may be a read error, as it is one base from a much larger clone. This chain uses TRBV7-2 with TRBJ2-7; D possibly matches TRBD1 or TRBD2 (6 bases each). Germline CDR1 reads SGHTA; CDR2 reads FQGNSA. The CDR3 has 15 residues. For the CDR3, the DNA is TGTGCCGGCAGCTTAGACGGGGGCGGGAACTACGAGCAGTACTTC. Its protein product is CAGSLDGGGNYEQYF.

This clonotype was counted between two and nine times. The V gene is TRBV6-2 or TRBV6-3, the J gene TRBJ1-2; D gene uncertain. CDR1 and CDR2 from the germline V gene are MNHEY and SVGEGT. The CDR3 is made up of 14 amino acids. With 6 bases removed from V and 4 bases from J, the gap between germline ends came to 15 bases. CDR3 bases: TGTGCCAGCAGGAGACTGACACCTGCCTATGGCTACACCTTC. As protein: CASRRLTPAYGYTF.

This clonotype showed up many times. V usage is TRBV14 and J usage is TRBJ1-6, with 9 bases fitting TRBD1. The CDR3 loop spans 14 amino acids. Per germline, CDR1 SGHDN and CDR2 FVKESK. V dropped 2 bases and J dropped 9; count of bases not matched to a gene: 2. CDR3 sequence: CASSQRDRASPLHF. The CDR3 DNA is TGTGCCAGCAGCCAACGGGACAGGGCTTCACCCCTCCACTTT.

This clonotype was counted at least ten times. Sequence at one end of the junction differs from germline and may be a read error. V is TRBV7-7 and J is TRBJ2-5, with 7 bases identical to TRBD1. Germline V gene data show CDR1 as SSHAT and CDR2 as FNYEAQ (reference sequence). There are 13 residues in the CDR3. The CDR3 loop is CASSLDRAETQYF. DNA for the CDR3: TGTGCTAGCAGCTTAGACAGGGCCGAGACCCAGTACTTC.

This clonotype was seen ten or more times. The gene calls are TRBV2 and TRBJ2-5; D uncertain. The CDR3 totals 15 residues. The germline CDR1 and CDR2 sequences are SNHLY and FYNNEI. V lost 3 bases to trimming and J lost 5 bases, with 16 bases between them. The CDR3 reads CASSEVNSPRETQYF. The CDR3 DNA is TGTGCCAGCAGTGAGGTCAACAGTCCAAGGGAGACCCAGTACTTC.

This clonotype occurred many times. The chain has TRBV5-1 and TRBJ2-7, with 7 bases aligning to TRBD2. With 0 bases clipped from V and 3 bases from J, the junction kept 9 bases outside the gene matches. Germline values: CDR1 SGHRS, CDR2 YFSETQ. This CDR3 is built from 16 residues. CDR3 protein: CASSLEMGSSGYEQYF. CDR3 DNA: TGCGCCAGCAGCTTGGAGATGGGGTCTAGCGGCTACGAGCAGTACTTC.

This clonotype turned up a few times. The J gene is TRBJ2-1, the V gene TRBV6-2 or TRBV6-3; the D gene is possibly TRBD2 (6 bases). Germline V CDR1 and CDR2: MNHEY, SVGEGT. This CDR3 comprises 15 residues. Trimming shortened V by 2 bases and J by 5 bases, and 13 bases separated the two germline ends. In DNA form, the CDR3 reads TGTGCCAGCAGTTACGCAGCGGGCCCTAACAATGAGCAGTTCTTC. It yields the protein CASSYAAGPNNEQFF.

This clonotype has ten or more counts. The chain has TRBV3-1 and TRBJ2-5, with TRBD1 identical over 8 bases. The CDR3 covers 14 residues. With V trimmed by 3 bases and J by 5 bases, 5 bases remained unmatched. CDR1 is LGHDT and CDR2 is YNNKEL in the germline V gene (reference sequence). Written as DNA, the CDR3 is TGTGCCAGCAGCCATCGCAGGGGGCATGAGACCCAGTACTTC. It yields the protein CASSHRRGHETQYF.

This clonotype was counted many times. The gene calls are TRBV6-2 or TRBV6-3 and TRBJ1-5, with no clear D. The V and J ends lost 2 bases and 3 bases respectively, with 8 bases between them. Germline V gives CDR1 MNHEY, CDR2 SVGEGT. The CDR3 consists of 14 residues. The CDR3 DNA sequence: TGTGCCAGCAGTTACGGCGGAACCAATCAGCCCCAGCATTTT. It codes for CASSYGGTNQPQHF.

Concerning this clonotype: A much larger clone is a single base away; this may be a read error. The genes are TRBV29-1 and TRBJ1-1; D is perhaps TRBD1 (5 bases). The CDR3 consists of 12 residues. Germline CDR1 is SQVTM and CDR2 is ANQGSEA. The CDR3 reads CSVLKDTSESFF. CDR3 coding DNA: TGCAGCGTCCTAAAGGACACCTCTGAATCTTTCTTT.

This clonotype has ten or more counts. The V and J genes are TRBV12-3 or TRBV12-4 and TRBJ2-3; no firm D call. V was cut by 6 bases and J by 5 bases, with 6 bases left in between. The CDR3 loop spans 11 amino acids. In nucleotides, the CDR3 is TGTGCCAGCAGCGATCGAGATACGCAGTATTTT. This codes for CASSDRDTQYF.